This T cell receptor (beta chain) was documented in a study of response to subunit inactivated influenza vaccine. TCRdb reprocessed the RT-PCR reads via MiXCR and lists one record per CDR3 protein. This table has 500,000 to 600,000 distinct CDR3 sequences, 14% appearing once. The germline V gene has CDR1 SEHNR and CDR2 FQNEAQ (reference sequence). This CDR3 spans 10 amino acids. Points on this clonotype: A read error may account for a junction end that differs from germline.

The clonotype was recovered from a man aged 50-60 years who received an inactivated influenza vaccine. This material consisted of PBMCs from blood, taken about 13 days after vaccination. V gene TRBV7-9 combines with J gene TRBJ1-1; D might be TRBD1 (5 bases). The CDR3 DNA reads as TGCGGGACGGGGAACACTGAAGCTTTCTTT. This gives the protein CGTGNTEAFF.